These T cell receptor beta chains were read from a single sample in a study of T cells in Graves' hyperthyroidism and ophthalmopathy. TCRdb reanalysed the multiplex PCR reads using MiXCR and keeps one entry per CDR3 protein. The sample contains about 400,000 distinct CDR3 sequences, about an eighth of which appear only once. The sequenced sample consisted of blood. Every receptor here comes from a man in his forties or fifties with Graves' ophthalmopathy. Both conserved end residues are part of each CDR3. D genes are given only for firm matches. Only some rows state a clone size, as once, few, many or a class for expanded clones.

abundance	v_gene	j_gene	d_gene	CDR3nt	CDR3aa
NA	TRBV9	TRBJ2-3	TRBD2	TGTGCCAGCAGCGTTAGCGGGATTAAAGATACGCAGTATTTT	CASSVSGIKDTQYF
NA	TRBV19	TRBJ2-3	NA	TGTGCCAGTACTATTACCGGGAGAAAGACAGATACGCAGTATTTT	CASTITGRKTDTQYF
few	TRBV24-1	TRBJ2-1	TRBD1	TGTGCCACAAGACAGGGTAATGAGCAGTTCTTC	CATRQGNEQFF
NA	TRBV28	TRBJ2-3	TRBD2	TGTGCCAGCAGGCCCCTGGCGGGCCGGGAGGCAGATACGCAGTATTTT	CASRPLAGREADTQYF
NA	TRBV29-1	TRBJ2-3	NA	TGCAGCGTTGAAGATTTAAGAAAGGGGACAGATACGCAGTATTTT	CSVEDLRKGTDTQYF
many	TRBV5-1	TRBJ2-7	TRBD2	TGCGCCAGCAGGACTACTAGCGGGGGCACCTACGAGCAGTACTTC	CASRTTSGGTYEQYF
many	TRBV5-5	TRBJ2-7	NA	TGTGCCAGCAGCTTGGCCCCTCCGAGGACAGACGAGCAGTACTTC	CASSLAPPRTDEQYF
NA	TRBV25-1	TRBJ1-5	NA	TGTGCCAGCAGTGAGGGATTATTCGGCAATCAGCCCCAGCATTTT	CASSEGLFGNQPQHF
few	TRBV19	TRBJ1-5	NA	TGTGCCAGTAGTATAGGTTCAGCCCGACGGGGTCAGCCCCAGCATTTT	CASSIGSARRGQPQHF
many	TRBV7-8	TRBJ2-2	NA	TGTGCCAGCAGCCATTTATCGGGGGTGATAACCGGGGAGCTGTTTTTT	CASSHLSGVITGELFF
NA	TRBV24-1	TRBJ2-5	TRBD1	TGTGCCACCAGTGACCGGGACAGTGTAAGGGAGACCCAGTACTTC	CATSDRDSVRETQYF
many	TRBV20-1	TRBJ2-3	TRBD2	TGCAGTGCCCCCGATTTCAGCGGGATCACAGATACGCAGTATTTT	CSAPDFSGITDTQYF
NA	TRBV10-3	TRBJ2-7	TRBD1	TGTGCCATCGGAAGGGGACAGGGGGCTTACGAGCAGTACTTC	CAIGRGQGAYEQYF
NA	TRBV6-1	TRBJ2-5	NA	TGTGCCACCCGCCCGGGAGAGTCCCAAGAGACCCAGTACTTC	CATRPGESQETQYF
NA	TRBV6-1	TRBJ1-5	NA	TGTGCCAGCAGTGAGTTTCAGCCCCAGCATTTT	CASSEFQPQHF
many	TRBV18	TRBJ2-7	NA	TGTGCCAGCTCACCCCGACACCCGGCGGTTGGGAACGAGCAGTACTTC	CASSPRHPAVGNEQYF
many	TRBV6-2/TRBV6-3	TRBJ2-7	TRBD2	TGTGCCAGCAACCCTAGCGGCCTCTACGAGCAGTACTTC	CASNPSGLYEQYF
few	TRBV24-1	TRBJ2-2	NA	TGTGCCACCAGTGTCAGCTCGAACACCGGGGAGCTGTTTTTT	CATSVSSNTGELFF
NA	TRBV25-1	TRBJ2-5	NA	TGTGCCAGCAGTGAATATAGTACCGAGGGGGAGACCCAGTACTTC	CASSEYSTEGETQYF
many	TRBV5-1	TRBJ2-1	TRBD1	TGCGCCAGCAGCTTGTCGGACTGGGACAGGGAGCAGTTCTTC	CASSLSDWDREQFF
many	TRBV2	TRBJ2-5	TRBD2	TGTGCCACCAAACAGCGGGAGGGCCTCCAAGAGACCCAGTACTTC	CATKQREGLQETQYF
many	TRBV6-1	TRBJ2-6	NA	TGTGCCAGCTCCCACGGTGGCTCTGGGGCCAACGTCCTGACTTTC	CASSHGGSGANVLTF
many	TRBV20-1	TRBJ2-2	NA	TGCAGTGTAGAAGGAGAACTACCAAAAGGGACCGGGGAGCTGTTTTTT	CSVEGELPKGTGELFF
many	TRBV6-1	TRBJ2-7	TRBD2	TGTGCCAGCAGTTTTCGGACTAGTCACGAGCAGTACTTC	CASSFRTSHEQYF
few	TRBV29-1	TRBJ2-3	NA	TGCAGCGTTGTCCCCCTTACCCAGCGGAGAGCACATAACACAGATACGCAGTATTTT	CSVVPLTQRRAHNTDTQYF
many	TRBV5-1	TRBJ1-4	TRBD1	TGTGCCAGCAGTTTGACAGGGGCAACTAATGAAAAACTGTTTTTT	CASSLTGATNEKLFF
few	TRBV6-1	TRBJ2-3	TRBD2	TGTGCCAGCAGTGAAGCTTTGAGTAGCGGGAGCACAGATACGCAGTATTTT	CASSEALSSGSTDTQYF
NA	TRBV11-2	TRBJ2-1	TRBD1	TGTGCCAGCAGCCCATCCGGACAGGGGAAGAATGAGCAGTTCTTC	CASSPSGQGKNEQFF
NA	TRBV28	TRBJ2-1	NA	TGTGCCAGCAGTCCCGAGGGCCGTAGGAATGAGCAGTTCTTC	CASSPEGRRNEQFF
NA	TRBV29-1	TRBJ2-3	NA	TGCAGCGTTGAAGTGGAGACCGGGGATACGCAGTATTTT	CSVEVETGDTQYF
NA	TRBV5-4	TRBJ2-4	NA	TGTGCCAGCAGCTTGGGGGCGGCCCAGGACGACATTCAGTACTTC	CASSLGAAQDDIQYF
NA	TRBV14	TRBJ2-3	NA	TGTGCCAGCAGCCAAGGCCTCGGGCGGGCCCACACAGATACGCAGTATTTT	CASSQGLGRAHTDTQYF
many	TRBV2	TRBJ1-2	NA	TGTGCCAGCAGTGAAGAACAGGGACCCTATGGCTACACCTTC	CASSEEQGPYGYTF
few	TRBV27	TRBJ2-7	NA	TGTGCCAGCAGGAGGGAGTACGAGCAGTACTTC	CASRREYEQYF
few	TRBV4-1	TRBJ2-7	NA	TGCGCCAGCAGCCAAGATATTACGGGAACATCCCGCTACGAGCAGTACTTC	CASSQDITGTSRYEQYF
NA	TRBV10-3	TRBJ2-5	TRBD1	TGTGCCACGACACAGGGGGCGCATGAGACCCAGTACTTC	CATTQGAHETQYF
many	TRBV27	TRBJ1-1	NA	TGTGCCAGCAGTTTATGGGCAGGGAACACTGAAGCTTTCTTT	CASSLWAGNTEAFF
many	TRBV6-2/TRBV6-3	TRBJ2-1	TRBD1	TGTGCCAGCAAAGGGACAGGGGGTTACAATGAGCAGTTCTTC	CASKGTGGYNEQFF
NA	TRBV7-9	TRBJ2-6	NA	TGTGCCAGCAGCTTGGGACGGACTGGGGCCAACGTCCTGACTTTC	CASSLGRTGANVLTF
many	TRBV11-2	TRBJ2-3	TRBD2	TGTGCCAGCAGCTTACCGAGCGGGAGCATTACAGATACGCAGTATTTT	CASSLPSGSITDTQYF
few	TRBV20-1	TRBJ2-4	TRBD2	TGCAGTGCTAGCGAGCTAGCGGAGGGCATTCAGTACTTC	CSASELAEGIQYF
many	TRBV5-1	TRBJ2-7	NA	TGCGCCAGCCGAGTTGTGGCTAACACCTACGAGCAGTACTTC	CASRVVANTYEQYF
many	TRBV20-1	TRBJ2-5	NA	TGCAGTGCTAGCCCCCTTACGCCACAGTACTTC	CSASPLTPQYF
many	TRBV11-2	TRBJ2-7	NA	TGTGCCAGCAGAGCCTCTATAGGCGAGCAGTACTTC	CASRASIGEQYF
many	TRBV20-1	TRBJ2-4	TRBD2	TGCAGTGCTAGACGGGACTACCCCCAAAACATTCAGTACTTC	CSARRDYPQNIQYF
few	TRBV5-6	TRBJ1-5	NA	TGTGCCAGCAGTTACTACAGAAATAGCAGCAATCAGCCCCAGCATTTT	CASSYYRNSSNQPQHF
NA	TRBV28	TRBJ2-7	NA	TGTGCCAGCAGTTTCGGCAGGGACCCTCTGGAGCAGTACTTC	CASSFGRDPLEQYF
few	TRBV20-1	TRBJ2-4	TRBD1	TGCAGTGCTAGAGACCTAGGTTGGAGGACAGGGGATAACATTCAGTACTTC	CSARDLGWRTGDNIQYF
many	TRBV2	TRBJ2-2	NA	TGTGCCAGCGTCCAGACCGCCAACACCGGGGAGCTGTTTTTT	CASVQTANTGELFF
many	TRBV28	TRBJ2-7	NA	TGTGCCAGCAGTTTGACTATGGCCTACGAGCAGTACTTC	CASSLTMAYEQYF
many	TRBV9	TRBJ1-1	NA	TGTGCCAGCAGCGTAGAGTCCCGAATGAACACTGAAGCTTTCTTT	CASSVESRMNTEAFF
few	TRBV18	TRBJ2-2	NA	TGTGCCAGCTCACCGCTGCCGACAGGCACCGGGGAGCTGTTTTTT	CASSPLPTGTGELFF
few	TRBV11-2	TRBJ2-1	TRBD2	TGTGCCAGCACCGGGGGGGGGGGACAACCAAACAATGAGCAGTTCTTC	CASTGGGGQPNNEQFF
many	TRBV5-8	TRBJ2-7	TRBD1	TGTGCCAGCAGCTTTTCAACGGGACAGGACTACGAGCAGTACTTC	CASSFSTGQDYEQYF
few	TRBV9	TRBJ1-6	TRBD1	TGTGCCAGCAGCGTAGGGGGACAGAACTATAATTCACCCCTCCACTTT	CASSVGGQNYNSPLHF